Described below is a single T cell receptor beta chain sequence and its context. In terms of age and location, participants ranged from about 18 to 90 years and lived in approximately 24 US areas. CDR3 length: 14 amino acids. Germline CDR1 reads SGHRS; CDR2 reads YFSETQ. The ends were cut back, 2 bases at V and 4 bases at J, with 12 bases in the middle. This sample stems from a study of blood T cell repertoires in COVID-19. Study summary: Acute and convalescent COVID-19 samples came from the United States, Italy and Spain.

Sequenced by immunoSEQ multiplex PCR; TCRdb stores in-frame clones only, minus some. Here the sample spans around 320,000 clones, 90% to 95% being singletons. Material: PBMCs or T cells enriched from blood (not recorded which). The origin of this receptor is a woman in her 30s who had been exposed to COVID-19. The V call is TRBV5-1, the J call TRBJ1-1, with D perhaps matching TRBD1 (6 bases). CDR3 sequence reads: CASSFVTGSTEAFF. As DNA, the CDR3 is TGCGCCAGCAGCTTTGTGACAGGTTCCACTGAAGCTTTCTTT.